The 29 T cell receptor beta chains presented below share a single source sample, sequenced in a study of T-cell memory formation after mild COVID-19. TCRdb itself ran the 5' RACE reads through MiXCR, one entry per CDR3 protein. The repertoire holds fewer than 50,000 distinct CDR3 sequences, with about 7% as singletons. The sequencing input was PBMCs or a T cell subset sorted from them (not recorded which). The receptor set was obtained from a man between 18 and 29 years old who had mild COVID-19 (a few samples of this study predate the infection). Cell type and time point are not known.

The rearrangement links TRBV7-9 to TRBJ1-3; 7 nucleotides line up with TRBD1. The ends lost 5 bases at V and 4 bases at J; junction bases unmatched: 20. The CDR3 extends over 19 amino acids. Germline CDR1 is SEHNR and CDR2 is FQNEAQ (reference sequence). CDR3 protein: CASSQGVWRGRMSGNTIYF. The DNA of the CDR3 is TGTGCCAGCAGCCAAGGGGTGTGGAGGGGGCGTATGTCGGGAAACACCATATATTTT.

The chain has TRBV7-3 and TRBJ2-5; no reliable D call. Per the germline V gene, CDR1 is SGHTA and CDR2 is FQGTGA. The CDR3 has 12 residues. The V gene lost 2 bases and the J gene lost 7 bases, with 8 bases spanning the gap. The CDR3 protein is CASSLGSGTQYF. CDR3 DNA sequence: TGTGCCAGCAGCTTAGGATCGGGGACCCAGTACTTC.

This clonotype was seen at least ten times. The chain combines TRBV7-2 with TRBJ1-2, with 12 positions matching TRBD1. Germline V CDR1 and CDR2: SGHTA, FQGNSA. Trimming took 0 bases from V and 7 from J; bases not matched to a gene: 3. This CDR3 contains 15 residues. The CDR3 DNA reads as TGTGCCAGCAGCTTAGCGGGACAGGGGGCTGGTGGCTACACCTTC. As protein: CASSLAGQGAGGYTF.

This clonotype was recorded a few times. The V and J genes are TRBV7-2 and TRBJ1-2; D ambiguous. The CDR3 consists of 12 residues. V gave up 6 bases and J gave up 8 bases, with 13 bases separating them. The germline V gene has CDR1 SGHTA and CDR2 FQGNSA. Here the CDR3 reads CASRLVSYGYTF. The CDR3 nucleotides read TGTGCCAGCAGACTGGTTTCATACGGCTACACCTTC. The whole variable domain, filled in from reference TRBV7-2 and TRBJ1-2, reads GAGVSQSPSNKVTEKGKDVELRCDPISGHTALYWYRQSLGQGLEFLIYFQGNSAPDKSGLPSDRFSAERTGGSVSTLTIQRTQQEDSAVYLCASRLVSYGYTFGSGTRLTVV.

This clonotype showed up many times. The CDR3 DNA follows: TGTGCCAGCAGCTCACAGGGGGCAGGACAGCCCCAGCATTTT. This gives the protein CASSSQGAGQPQHF. The chain uses TRBV7-9 and TRBJ1-5, with 9 bases aligning to TRBD1. With 4 bases clipped from V and 7 bases from J, the junction kept 5 bases outside the gene matches. This CDR3 region has 14 residues. CDR1 and CDR2 (germline): SEHNR, FQNEAQ (reference sequence).

This chain uses TRBV19 with TRBJ1-2; D may be TRBD1 (5 bases). Germline V gene sequence: CDR1 LNHDA, CDR2 SQIVND (reference sequence). There are 13 residues in the CDR3. Trimming took 7 bases from V and 4 from J, leaving 13 bases between them. This CDR3 is CASTPWGGYGYTF. CDR3 DNA sequence: TGTGCCAGTACCCCGTGGGGGGGCTATGGCTACACCTTC.

V is TRBV6-2 or TRBV6-3 and J is TRBJ2-1; TRBD2 matches 8 bases. The CDR3 is 15 residues long. Losses at the gene ends were 4 bases for V and 8 bases for J; bases not matched to a gene: 10. Per the germline V gene, CDR1 is MNHEY and CDR2 is SVGEGT. CDR3 in DNA: TGTGCCAGCAGTTCCGGGGGGGCCGGCGTGCATGAGCAGTTCTTC. Amino acids: CASSSGGAGVHEQFF.

The chain is built from TRBV28 and TRBJ2-6; 7 nucleotides align to TRBD1. The CDR3 extends over 18 amino acids. With 6 bases clipped from V and 0 bases from J, the junction kept 11 bases outside the gene matches. Germline V CDR1 and CDR2: MDHEN, SYDVKM. The CDR3 sequence is CASRPDRVRFSGANVLTF. Here the CDR3 DNA reads TGTGCCAGCAGACCTGACAGGGTCCGCTTCTCTGGGGCCAACGTCCTGACTTTC.

Only a few counts were recorded for this clonotype. The gene calls are TRBV4-2 and TRBJ1-1; D gene uncertain. Germline CDR1 and CDR2: LGHNA and YNFKEQ. This CDR3 contains 15 residues. V lost 0 bases and J 3 bases, leaving 11 bases between the germline ends. The CDR3 loop reads CASSQEPGRDTEAFF. Here the CDR3 DNA reads TGTGCCAGCAGCCAAGAACCCGGTAGGGACACTGAAGCTTTCTTT.

This chain uses TRBV5-1 with TRBJ1-2; 8 positions agree with TRBD1. The V gene end was trimmed by 4 bases and the J gene end by 6 bases; junction bases not matched to a gene: 11. Germline CDR1 is SGHRS and CDR2 is YFSETQ. This CDR3 contains 15 residues. DNA for the CDR3: TGCGCCAGCAGCGCAGGGGGCGCGGGTCTCGATGGCTACACCTTC. Amino acids: CASSAGGAGLDGYTF.

This clonotype appeared a few times. The chain links TRBV12-3 or TRBV12-4 to TRBJ1-1; no definite D call. Trimming left V 5 bases short and J 2 bases short, with 12 bases between. This CDR3 has 14 amino acids. CDR3: CASSRRVGNTEAFF. For the CDR3, the DNA is TGTGCCAGCAGTCGTAGGGTGGGAAACACTGAAGCTTTCTTT.

J is TRBJ1-2 and V is TRBV7-2; TRBD1 agrees at 8 bases. CDR1 is SGHTA, CDR2 FQGNSA, per germline. The CDR3 spans 14 residues. Trimming took 5 bases from V and 4 from J; bases not matched to a gene: 6. CDR3 DNA: TGTGCCAGCAGCCCCGACAGGGGAGTCTATGGCTACACCTTC. Encoded protein: CASSPDRGVYGYTF. The variable domain in full, with the rest retrieved from reference TRBV7-2 and TRBJ1-2, is GAGVSQSPSNKVTEKGKDVELRCDPISGHTALYWYRQSLGQGLEFLIYFQGNSAPDKSGLPSDRFSAERTGGSVSTLTIQRTQQEDSAVYLCASSPDRGVYGYTFGSGTRLTVV.

This sequence joins TRBV5-5 and TRBJ2-1; D is unresolved. V gave up 0 bases and J gave up 2 bases, with 9 bases separating them. This CDR3 is built from 15 residues. From germline, CDR1 is SGHKS and CDR2 YYEKEE (reference sequence). In DNA, the CDR3 is TGTGCCAGCAGCTTGGAAGGGTGGACCTACAATGAGCAGTTCTTC. It encodes CASSLEGWTYNEQFF. The variable domain in full, completed from reference TRBV5-5 and TRBJ2-1, reads DAGVTQSPTHLIKTRGQQVTLRCSPISGHKSVSWYQQVLGQGPQFIFQYYEKEERGRGNFPDRFSARQFPNYSSELNVNALLLGDSALYLCASSLEGWTYNEQFFGPGTRLTVL.

This clonotype was detected ten times or more. This sequence joins TRBV6-5 and TRBJ1-6, with D tentatively TRBD1 (5 bases). CDR3 length: 17 amino acids. Germline V gene sequence: CDR1 MNHEY, CDR2 SVGAGI. Trimming took 2 bases from V and 0 from J, leaving 11 bases between them. This CDR3 is CASSYGRGSSYNSPLHF. DNA of the CDR3: TGTGCCAGCAGTTACGGCCGGGGGAGCTCCTATAATTCACCCCTCCACTTT.

The chain couples TRBV18 to TRBJ1-1, with D possibly TRBD1 on 5 matching bases. The CDR3 runs to 13 residues. V lost 8 bases, J lost 1 base, and 11 bases lay in between. Germline CDR1 reads KGHSH; CDR2 reads LQKENI. CDR3 DNA sequence: TGTGCCAGCCTTCTGGGGGGGAACACTGAAGCTTTCTTT. It codes for CASLLGGNTEAFF.

This clonotype was seen a few times. This rearrangement joins TRBV11-2 to TRBJ1-2; D gene ambiguous. This CDR3 comprises 13 residues. The germline CDR1 and CDR2 sequences are SGHAT and FQNNGV. V lost 5 bases, J lost 6 bases, and 13 bases lay in between. In DNA, the CDR3 is TGTGCCAGCAGCCATCTGCGGGGAGATGGCTACACCTTC. Protein: CASSHLRGDGYTF.

The genes are TRBV4-3 and TRBJ2-2; maybe TRBD2 (6 bases). From germline, CDR1 is LGHNA and CDR2 YSLEER. The CDR3 loop spans 17 amino acids. Trimming removed 0 bases at V and 2 bases at J, with 13 bases between. The DNA for the CDR3 is TGCGCCAGCAGCCAAGACTCTCGGCGGGGTAACACCGGGGAGCTGTTTTTT. Translated: CASSQDSRRGNTGELFF.

Ten or more counts support this clonotype. J is TRBJ2-1 and V is TRBV5-6; the match to TRBD2 covers 11 bases. The V and J ends lost 10 bases and 0 bases, in that order; junction bases with no gene match: 9. The CDR3 loop spans 16 amino acids. Germline assignment: CDR1 SGHDT and CDR2 YYEEEE. The CDR3 loop reads CAGTSGGPFSYNEQFF. CDR3 sequence (DNA): TGTGCCGGAACTAGCGGGGGCCCTTTCTCCTACAATGAGCAGTTCTTC. The full variable domain, rest sourced from reference TRBV5-6 and TRBJ2-1, is DAGVTQSPTHLIKTRGQQVTLRCSPKSGHDTVSWYQQALGQGPQFIFQYYEEEERQRGNFPDRFSGHQFPNYSSELNVNALLLGDSALYLCAGTSGGPFSYNEQFFGPGTRLTVL.

This clonotype was recorded many times. The gene calls are TRBV2 and TRBJ2-2; D is undetermined. Trimming left V 6 bases short and J 5 bases short, with 10 bases between. The CDR3 is 13 residues long. Germline CDR1 and CDR2: SNHLY and FYNNEI. The CDR3 reads CASSGSQTGELFF. In nucleotides, the CDR3 is TGTGCCAGCAGCGGCAGTCAAACCGGGGAGCTGTTTTTT.

V and J are TRBV7-2 and TRBJ2-5; D remains ambiguous. V was pared by 4 bases and J by 7 bases, with 10 bases between. CDR3 size: 12 residues. In germline, CDR1 is SGHTA, CDR2 FQGNSA. The CDR3 protein is CASSSRSRTQYF. The CDR3 coding sequence is TGTGCCAGCAGCTCCCGGTCAAGGACCCAGTACTTC. Full variable domain (outside the CDR3, taken from reference TRBV7-2 and TRBJ2-5): GAGVSQSPSNKVTEKGKDVELRCDPISGHTALYWYRQSLGQGLEFLIYFQGNSAPDKSGLPSDRFSAERTGGSVSTLTIQRTQQEDSAVYLCASSSRSRTQYFGPGTRLLVL.

This clonotype was seen at least ten times. CDR3 coding DNA: TGTGCCAGCAGCCCCACCGGGCCGCACTACGAGCAGTACGTC. Its protein product is CASSPTGPHYEQYV. The chain couples TRBV7-9 to TRBJ2-7; D uncertain. Germline V gives CDR1 SEHNR, CDR2 FQNEAQ (reference sequence). This CDR3 spans 14 amino acids. Between the trimmed V and J ends, which lost 5 bases and 3 bases, there was a span of 14 bases.

This clonotype occurred a few times. The junction shows a germline mismatch at one end, possibly a read error. The chain couples TRBV12-3 or TRBV12-4 to TRBJ1-6, with D possibly being TRBD1 (5 bases). The CDR3 has 13 residues. CDR3 bases: TGTGCCACCAGTTATCAGGGACCGACACCCCTCCACTTT. This translates into CATSYQGPTPLHF.

Ten or more counts support this clonotype. The chain couples TRBV4-3 to TRBJ1-5; D is undetermined. The CDR3 is 13 residues long. V lost 0 bases and J lost 6, with 6 bases in between. From germline, CDR1 is LGHNA and CDR2 YSLEER. The CDR3 loop reads CASSQELAQPQHF. DNA for the CDR3: TGCGCCAGCAGCCAAGAACTCGCTCAGCCCCAGCATTTT.

This clonotype was detected many times. This chain joins TRBV5-1 and TRBJ2-5; the D is unclear. Germline V gene lookup returns CDR1 SGHRS and CDR2 YFSETQ. The CDR3 is made up of 13 amino acids. V was trimmed by 0 bases and J by 3 bases, leaving 6 bases between them. CDR3 coding DNA: TGCGCCAGCAGCTTGGATGTCGAAGAGACCCAGTACTTC. Amino acids: CASSLDVEETQYF.

The chain carries TRBV5-4 and TRBJ1-1, with 9 bases lining up with TRBD1. V lost 5 bases, J lost 5 bases, and 7 bases stayed unmatched. This CDR3 has 14 residues. Germline values: CDR1 SGHNT, CDR2 YYREEE (reference sequence). This CDR3 is CASRDPGQGTEAFF. For the CDR3, the DNA is TGTGCCAGCAGGGACCCGGGACAGGGAACTGAAGCTTTCTTT. Using reference TRBV5-4 and TRBJ1-1 for the parts outside the CDR3, the full variable domain is ETGVTQSPTHLIKTRGQQVTLRCSSQSGHNTVSWYQQALGQGPQFIFQYYREEENGRGNFPPRFSGLQFPNYSSELNVNALELDDSALYLCASRDPGQGTEAFFGQGTRLTVV.

The gene calls are TRBV7-2 and TRBJ2-3; 9 bases agree with TRBD2. The J segment lost 0 bases and the V segment lost 1 base, leaving 11 bases of the junction unmatched. Germline V gene data show CDR1 as SGHTA and CDR2 as FQGNSA. The CDR3 runs to 19 residues. CDR3 DNA: TGTGCCAGCAGCTTAGTCCCTAGCGGGGCCCCGACTAGCACAGATACGCAGTATTTT. It is translated as CASSLVPSGAPTSTDTQYF.

This clonotype was picked up a small number of times. The genes are TRBV5-4 and TRBJ2-7, with a tentative D call TRBD1 (5 bases). V was clipped by 1 base and J by 6 bases, with 11 bases between them. The CDR3 runs to 13 residues. Germline CDR1 and CDR2: SGHNT and YYREEE (reference sequence). The CDR3 sequence is CASSLNQGTEQYF. The CDR3 DNA follows: TGTGCCAGCAGCTTGAATCAGGGAACCGAGCAGTACTTC.

The chain carries TRBV5-1 and TRBJ1-1; TRBD1 might be the D (5 bases). The CDR3 runs to 14 residues. Germline V lookup: CDR1 SGHRS, CDR2 YFSETQ. V was cut by 4 bases and J by 3 bases, with 13 bases left in between. CDR3 bases: TGCGCCAGCAGCACATCGACAGTCCACACTGAAGCTTTCTTT. Protein: CASSTSTVHTEAFF.

The CDR3: CGTDYNEQFF. In DNA, the CDR3 is TGCGGGACAGACTACAATGAGCAGTTCTTC. The J gene is TRBJ2-1, the V gene TRBV29-1; 7 positions agree with TRBD1. Germline CDR1 and CDR2: SQVTM and ANQGSEA. This CDR3 has 10 residues.